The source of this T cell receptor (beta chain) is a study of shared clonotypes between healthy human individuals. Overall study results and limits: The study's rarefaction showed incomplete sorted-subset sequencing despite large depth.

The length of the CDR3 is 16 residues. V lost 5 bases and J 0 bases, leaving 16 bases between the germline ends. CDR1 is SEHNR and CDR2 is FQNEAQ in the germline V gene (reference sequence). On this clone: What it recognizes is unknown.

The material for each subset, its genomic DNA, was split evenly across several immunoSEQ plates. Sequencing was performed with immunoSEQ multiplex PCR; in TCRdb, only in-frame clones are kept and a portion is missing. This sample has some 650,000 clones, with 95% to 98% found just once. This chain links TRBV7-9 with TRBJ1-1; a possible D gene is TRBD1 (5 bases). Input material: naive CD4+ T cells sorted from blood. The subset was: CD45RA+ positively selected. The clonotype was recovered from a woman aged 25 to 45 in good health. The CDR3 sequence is CASSLGTGRVNTEAFF. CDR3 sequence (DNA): TGTGCCAGCAGCCTCGGTACAGGAAGGGTGAACACTGAAGCTTTCTTT.